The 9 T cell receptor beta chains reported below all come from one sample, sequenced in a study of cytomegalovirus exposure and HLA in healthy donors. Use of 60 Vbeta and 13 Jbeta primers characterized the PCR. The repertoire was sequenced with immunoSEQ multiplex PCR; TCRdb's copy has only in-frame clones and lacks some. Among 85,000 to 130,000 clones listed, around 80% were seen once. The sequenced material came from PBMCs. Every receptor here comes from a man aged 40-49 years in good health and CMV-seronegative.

This chain's CDR3 is CASSFGSQGAREQYF. In DNA form, the CDR3 reads TGTGCCAGCAGCTTTGGTTCTCAGGGGGCACGGGAGCAGTACTTC. The chain is built from TRBV7-4 and TRBJ2-7, with 8 bases fitting TRBD1. There are 15 residues in the CDR3. The V segment lost 3 bases and the J segment 7 bases; nucleotides outside the gene matches: 11. The V gene's germline CDR1 is SGHVT and CDR2 SQSDAQ.

This CDR3 reads CASSDSLAARSYNEQFF. The CDR3 DNA reads as TGTGCCAGCAGCGACAGTCTAGCGGCGAGGTCCTACAATGAGCAGTTCTTC. V is TRBV9 and J is TRBJ2-1, with 7 bases lining up with TRBD2. The CDR3 has 17 residues. With V trimmed by 3 bases and J by 1 base, 10 bases remained unmatched. Germline lookup yields CDR1 SGDLS and CDR2 YYNGEE.

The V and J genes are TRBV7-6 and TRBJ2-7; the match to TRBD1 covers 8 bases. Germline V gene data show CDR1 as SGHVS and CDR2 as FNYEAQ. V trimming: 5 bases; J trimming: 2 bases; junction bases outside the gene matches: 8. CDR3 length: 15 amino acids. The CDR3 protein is CASSSNFRGPYEQYF. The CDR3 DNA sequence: TGTGCCAGCAGCAGCAACTTCAGGGGGCCCTACGAGCAGTACTTC. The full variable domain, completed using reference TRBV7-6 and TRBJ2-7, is GAGVSQSPRYKVTKRGQDVALRCDPISGHVSLYWYRQALGQGPEFLTYFNYEAQQDKSGLPNDRFSAERPEGSISTLTIQRTEQRDSAMYRCASSSNFRGPYEQYFGPGTRLTVT.

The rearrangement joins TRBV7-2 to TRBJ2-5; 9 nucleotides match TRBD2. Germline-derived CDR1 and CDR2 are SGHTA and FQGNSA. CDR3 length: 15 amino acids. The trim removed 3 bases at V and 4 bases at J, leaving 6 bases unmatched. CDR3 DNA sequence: TGTGCCAGCAGCTTCGGGCTAGCGGGGTCAGAGACCCAGTACTTC. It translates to CASSFGLAGSETQYF.

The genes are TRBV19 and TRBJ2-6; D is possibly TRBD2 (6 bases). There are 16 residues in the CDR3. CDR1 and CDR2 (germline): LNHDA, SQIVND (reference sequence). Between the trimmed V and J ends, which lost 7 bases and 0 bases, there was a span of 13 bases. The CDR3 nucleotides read TGTGCCAGTAAATACACGGGGGTCTCTGGGGCCAACGTCCTGACTTTC. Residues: CASKYTGVSGANVLTF.

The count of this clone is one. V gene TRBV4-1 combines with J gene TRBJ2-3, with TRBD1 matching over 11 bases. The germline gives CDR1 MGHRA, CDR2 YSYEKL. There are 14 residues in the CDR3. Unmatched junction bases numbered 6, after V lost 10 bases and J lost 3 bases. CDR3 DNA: TGCGCCACTTCGGACAGGGGGCGTACAGATACGCAGTATTTT. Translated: CATSDRGRTDTQYF.

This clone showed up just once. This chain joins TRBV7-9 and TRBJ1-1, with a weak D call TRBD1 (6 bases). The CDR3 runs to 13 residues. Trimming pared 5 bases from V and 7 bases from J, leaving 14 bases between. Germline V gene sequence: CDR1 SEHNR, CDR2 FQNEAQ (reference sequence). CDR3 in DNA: TGTGCCAGCAGCCAGACGGGGGGCTATGAAGCTTTCTTT. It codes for CASSQTGGYEAFF.

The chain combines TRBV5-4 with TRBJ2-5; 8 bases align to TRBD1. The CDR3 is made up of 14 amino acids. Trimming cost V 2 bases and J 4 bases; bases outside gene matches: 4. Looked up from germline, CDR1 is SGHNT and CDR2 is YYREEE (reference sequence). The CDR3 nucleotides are TGTGCCAGCAGCTTACAGGGGGTCGGAGAGACCCAGTACTTC. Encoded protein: CASSLQGVGETQYF.

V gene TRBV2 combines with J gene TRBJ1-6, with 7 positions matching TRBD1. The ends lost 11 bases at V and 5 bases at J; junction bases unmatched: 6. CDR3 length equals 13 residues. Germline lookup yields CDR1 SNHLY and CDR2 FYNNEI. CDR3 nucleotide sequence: TGTGCCCTGAGGGACAGCGATAATTCACCCCTCCACTTT. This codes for CALRDSDNSPLHF.